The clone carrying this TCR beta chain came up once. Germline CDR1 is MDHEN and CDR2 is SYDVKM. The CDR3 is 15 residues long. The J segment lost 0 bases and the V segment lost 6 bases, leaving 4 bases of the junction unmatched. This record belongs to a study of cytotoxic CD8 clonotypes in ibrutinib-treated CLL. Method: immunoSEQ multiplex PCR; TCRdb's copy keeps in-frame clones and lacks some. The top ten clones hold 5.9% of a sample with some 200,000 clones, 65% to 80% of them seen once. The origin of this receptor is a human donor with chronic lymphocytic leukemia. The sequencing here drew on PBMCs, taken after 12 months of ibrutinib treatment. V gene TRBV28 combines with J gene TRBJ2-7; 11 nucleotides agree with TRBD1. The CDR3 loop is CASRTDRGLSYEQYF. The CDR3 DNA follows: TGTGCCAGCAGGACGGACAGGGGGCTCTCCTACGAGCAGTACTTC.